This TCR beta chain was captured by sequencing in a study of T cells in Graves' hyperthyroidism and ophthalmopathy (dated by TCRdb to about 2019). Background for the entire study: Peripheral blood was sampled at the time of initial diagnosis, prior to any treatment. Following sampling, methimazole starting at 30 mg daily was given to hyperthyroidism patients, and high-dose intravenous methylprednisolone was given to ophthalmopathy patients. Prospective prediction of ophthalmopathy was tested in an independent validation cohort consisting of fewer than 20 hyperthyroidism patients and approximately 16 patients who later progressed to ophthalmopathy. To identify TCR V-J signatures that set the groups apart, the researchers used a discovery cohort of more than 95 patients, made up of under 45 with Graves' ophthalmopathy and around 58 with stable Graves' hyperthyroidism. In addition, the study compared T-cell repertoires in thyroid tissue and in blood from over 5 Graves' hyperthyroidism patients. The 100 or so discovery patients were randomly split 7:3 into training and test sets. The paper describes TCR Vbeta CDR3 sequencing of 135 peripheral blood samples, made up of some 42 ophthalmopathy patients, over 70 hyperthyroidism patients and 17 progressor patients. The research as a whole found: During validation, the model predicted progression to ophthalmopathy a median of around 7 months ahead of onset, with around 70% sensitivity and roughly 75% specificity. No statistical method was used to fix the sample size in advance, and group allocation was not hidden from the investigators. Most expanded thyroid clonotypes (frequency above 0.001) were also detected in blood, suggesting blood repertoires may reflect thyroid immune responses. A 13 V-J signature model separated ophthalmopathy from stable hyperthyroidism, with around 91% sensitivity and roughly 84% specificity in cross-validation and 80%/75% in testing.

After removal of 2 bases from V and 5 bases from J, the junction retains 5 bases not matched to a gene. The CDR3 spans 14 residues, from the cysteine through the phenylalanine. CDR3 DNA only is kept here, 42 bases in frame from base 1. The germline V gene gives CDR1 as MNHEY and CDR2 as SVGAGI. TCR beta CDR3 regions were amplified from RNA transcripts. A first-round RT-PCR of the TCR CDR3 used the HTBI primer set with the Qiagen OneStep RT-PCR kit. Libraries were constructed in a second round of multiplex PCR, after which size selection and purification were performed. Paired-end sequencing of the libraries was performed with 100 bp reads on an Illumina HiSeq2000. The published analysis was carried out like this. SOAPnuke was used to process the raw data, throwing out any read that contained adapters or uncalled bases, had a mean Phred below 15, or lacked an exact constant-primer or identifier match. COPE v1.2.5 was used to merge the high-quality paired reads, and each unique nucleotide sequence was defined as a clonotype. MiTCR v1.1 was used to align clonotypes to the IMGT TRBV, TRBD and TRBJ reference segments. Analysis was restricted to V-J combinations with a frequency above 0.0001, which covered roughly 99% of repertoires. A TCS score was defined as the ratio of F50 (clonal expansion) to E x V (chaos), with BLOSUM62-based TCRdist applied between CDR3 peptides within each V-J. Welch's t-statistics and random forest reduced 450 to 600 V-J features to about 13, which were used in a naive Bayes classifier (R e1071). Using fastp trimming at Q25 and MiXCR clonotype assembly, TCRdb reanalyzed the public sequencing data and kept in-frame beta chains. Identical CDR3 protein sequences are pooled into one entry, listed with their most common genes and DNA. The V and J calls were not made by the authors but by TCRdb's processing. The sample yields over 350,000 distinct CDR3 sequences; 18% were counted once. The top ten clones comprise 35% to 50% of the sample.

Moderately to severely active disease, a Clinical Activity Score of at least 3, a NOSPECS grade of at least 4, and a duration under 3 months were present in ophthalmopathy patients. The study excluded patients with uncontrolled infections, other autoimmune diseases, pregnancy or lactation. Clinical symptoms, serum thyroxine and TRAb, thyroid ultrasound, and orbital computed tomography formed the basis for the diagnoses. Ficoll-Paque density gradient centrifugation was used to isolate PBMCs from approximately 10 ml of fresh peripheral blood. Total RNA was extracted with Trizol reagent, and quality was checked on an Agilent 2100 Bioanalyzer. This clonotype was seen more than once but under ten times. Its antigen is still unknown. No qualities accompany the bases; no much larger clone lies one base away.

The TCR comes from a man younger than 35 with Graves' ophthalmopathy. The chain couples TRBV6-5 to TRBJ1-2, and 7 junctional nucleotides match TRBD1. The specimen sequenced was blood. The CDR3 region has the sequence CASSYRGTEYGYTF. The DNA sequence is as follows: TGTGCCAGCAGTTACCGAGGGACAGAGTATGGCTACACCTTC.